This entry describes one TCR beta chain. The sample originates from a study of control samples from healthy donors and cancer patients. CDR3 length equals 18 residues. Trimming pared 2 bases from V and 3 bases from J, leaving 20 bases between. Germline V CDR1 and CDR2: SGHVS, FNYEAQ. Sequenced by immunoSEQ multiplex PCR; TCRdb stores in-frame clones only, minus some. Of 140,000 to 150,000 clones detected, under 95% appear once; the ten largest clones hold more than 5%. The TCR originated in a man aged 18 to 35 in good health. Input material: blood. The chain couples TRBV7-6 to TRBJ2-1, with D uncertain. CDR3 residues: CASSLTEKAPGRYNEQFF. The CDR3 region has the DNA TGTGCCAGCAGCTTAACAGAAAAAGCCCCCGGCCGCTACAATGAGCAGTTCTTC.